Listed below are T cell receptor beta chains from one sample, sequenced in a study of blood T cell repertoires in COVID-19. Produced via immunoSEQ multiplex PCR; TCRdb's table is partial and in-frame only. The profile shows about 250,000 clones, 87% of them singletons. Specimen: peripheral blood. The receptors here all came from a man aged 18-30 years with active or convalescent COVID-19. Each CDR3 is given with its conserved first and last residue. The order of the fields is J gene, V gene, D gene, clone size, CDR3 protein, CDR3 DNA. A D gene is named only where the DNA matches it firmly. Size tells how often a clone was seen (once, few, many) or the class of an expanded clone, and some rows leave it out.

TRBJ1-2 TRBV7-9 TRBD1 . CASSSLGQGNYGYTF TGTGCCAGCAGCTCCCTTGGACAGGGTAACTATGGCTACACCTTC
TRBJ1-2 TRBV7-9 . . CASSFDDWRYTF TGTGCCAGCAGCTTCGACGACTGGCGCTACACCTTC
TRBJ1-1 TRBV6-5 TRBD1 . CASSTGTGLDFF TGTGCCAGCAGTACCGGGACAGGTCTTGATTTCTTT
TRBJ1-2 TRBV3-1/TRBV3-2 . . CASSQRQSAIGYGYTF TGTGCCAGCAGCCAAAGACAGTCGGCCATAGGCTATGGCTACACCTTC
TRBJ2-5 TRBV5-4 . . CASSSPYSGGPETQYF TGTGCCAGCAGCTCCCCGTATTCGGGGGGCCCAGAGACCCAGTACTTC
TRBJ2-1 TRBV7-9 TRBD2 . CASSLAVAGGGDEQFF TGTGCCAGCAGCTTAGCGGTGGCGGGAGGGGGCGATGAGCAGTTCTTC
TRBJ1-5 TRBV19 TRBD1 once CASAPYGTDDISNQPQHF TGTGCCAGCGCCCCATACGGGACAGACGATATTAGCAATCAGCCCCAGCATTTT
TRBJ1-5 TRBV19 . . CASSIGTRGNQPQHF TGTGCCAGTAGTATAGGGACCAGGGGCAATCAGCCCCAGCATTTT
TRBJ1-5 TRBV24-1 TRBD1 . CATSDRTGEGFQPQHF TGTGCCACCAGTGACCGGACAGGGGAAGGGTTTCAGCCCCAGCATTTT
TRBJ1-1 TRBV27 TRBD1 . CASSLIPGQGPGTEAFF TGTGCCAGCAGTTTAATCCCGGGACAGGGCCCGGGGACTGAAGCTTTCTTT
TRBJ2-7 TRBV3-1/TRBV3-2 TRBD2 . CASSPYLPGLASPEQYF TGTGCCAGCAGCCCGTACCTTCCGGGACTAGCGTCCCCGGAGCAGTACTTC
TRBJ2-3 TRBV11-1 TRBD1 . CASSARQGLDTQYF TGTGCCAGCAGCGCGAGACAGGGGTTGGATACGCAGTATTTT
TRBJ2-7 TRBV5-1 TRBD2 . CASSLSSGSGSGQYF TGCGCCAGCAGCTTAAGTAGCGGGTCTGGGTCTGGTCAGTACTTC
TRBJ1-2 TRBV2 TRBD1 . CASIGTGQRYTF TGTGCCAGCATCGGGACAGGGCAGCGATACACCTTC
TRBJ1-6 TRBV4-1 . . CASSQDRPRGFSSPLHF TGCGCCAGCAGCCAAGATCGCCCGAGGGGGTTCAGCTCACCCCTCCACTTT
TRBJ1-1 TRBV15 . . CATSRDRMGWVNTEAFF TGTGCCACCAGCAGAGATCGTATGGGCTGGGTGAACACTGAAGCTTTCTTT
TRBJ1-4 TRBV7-2 . . CASSLLLGGNEKLFF TGTGCCAGCAGCTTACTTCTAGGCGGTAATGAAAAACTGTTTTTT
TRBJ2-7 TRBV4-2 TRBD2 . CASSQEQTGLDGSYEQYF TGTGCCAGCAGCCAAGAACAGACCGGACTAGACGGTTCCTACGAGCAGTACTTC
TRBJ2-4 TRBV5-1 . . CASSTGTSGVYIQYF TGCGCCAGCAGCACGGGGACAAGCGGGGTCTATATTCAGTACTTC
TRBJ2-7 TRBV7-9 TRBD2 . CASSKMLALAGGRYEQYF TGTGCCAGCAGTAAGATGTTGGCATTAGCGGGAGGTCGCTACGAGCAGTACTTC
TRBJ1-2 TRBV9 . . CASSPRGGDLSYGYTF TGTGCCAGCAGCCCCCGGGGAGGGGACCTAAGCTATGGCTACACCTTC
TRBJ1-1 TRBV12-3/TRBV12-4 TRBD1 . CASSRDSEAFF TGTGCCAGCAGTCGGGACAGTGAAGCTTTCTTT